The entry that follows covers one T cell receptor beta chain sequence. This was the immunoSEQ v3.0 assay at survey level. Sequenced by immunoSEQ multiplex PCR; TCRdb stores in-frame clones only, minus some. The repertoire holds some 22,000 clones, with around 79% as singletons. This sample is drawn from a study of long-term antiretroviral therapy in people with HIV. The sequencing used unsorted PBMCs, collected 4.1 years after starting antiretroviral therapy. This TCR derives from a woman in her thirties or forties with HIV.

The CDR3 DNA follows: TGTGCCATCAGTGACCCCAGCCCTAATTCACCCCTCCACTTT. Its protein product is CAISDPSPNSPLHF. This chain links TRBV10-3 with TRBJ1-6, with D unresolved. Germline CDR1 reads ENHRY; CDR2 reads SYGVKD. This CDR3 region has 14 residues. V lost 3 bases and J lost 6, with 9 bases in between.